This is a list of T cell receptor beta chains from one sample in a study of shared clonotypes between healthy human individuals. TCRdb keeps only in-frame clones here, not all; method: immunoSEQ multiplex PCR. The repertoire has around 120,000 clones, around 71% of them found once; the top ten carry over 20%. Sequencing was performed on memory CD8+ T cells sorted from blood. These receptors were collected from a woman aged 25-40 years in good health. CDR3s include the opening cysteine and the closing phenylalanine or tryptophan. D genes are given only for firm matches. Size tells how often a clone was seen (once, few, many) or the class of an expanded clone, and some rows leave it out.

CDR3: CASTVYGGGYNEQFF; DNA: TGTGCCAGTACTGTATACGGCGGGGGCTACAATGAGCAGTTCTTC; D: TRBD2; V: TRBV19; size: NA; J: TRBJ2-1
CDR3: CASSGRAGANDEQYF; DNA: TGTGCCAGCAGTGGTCGAGCGGGGGCTAACGACGAGCAGTACTTC; D: TRBD2; V: TRBV6-4; size: once; J: TRBJ2-7
CDR3: CASSTRTGDYQPQHF; DNA: TGTGCCAGCAGTACGCGGACAGGGGACTATCAGCCCCAGCATTTT; D: TRBD1; V: TRBV27; size: NA; J: TRBJ1-5
CDR3: CASSSSRDRDHMTQYF; DNA: TGTGCCAGCAGCAGCTCCCGGGACAGGGACCATATGACCCAGTACTTC; D: TRBD1; V: TRBV7-9; size: once; J: TRBJ2-5
CDR3: CASSFVLGEGISEAFF; DNA: TGTGCCAGCAGCTTCGTCCTGGGGGAGGGCATCTCTGAAGCTTTCTTT; D: NA; V: TRBV9; size: NA; J: TRBJ1-1
CDR3: CASSQGPGLAGGSYEQYF; DNA: TGCGCCAGCAGCCAAGGTCCGGGACTAGCGGGAGGTAGCTACGAGCAGTACTTC; D: TRBD2; V: TRBV4-1; size: NA; J: TRBJ2-7
CDR3: CSVGAGEGGEQFF; DNA: TGCAGCGTGGGGGCGGGAGAGGGAGGCGAGCAGTTCTTC; D: NA; V: TRBV29-1; size: few; J: TRBJ2-1
CDR3: CASSPPFRGYTF; DNA: TGTGCCAGCTCACCACCGTTCCGGGGCTACACCTTC; D: NA; V: TRBV18; size: once; J: TRBJ1-2
CDR3: CASRLFGWREGDEQFF; DNA: TGTGCCAGCAGACTCTTTGGCTGGCGGGAGGGCGATGAGCAGTTCTTC; D: TRBD2; V: TRBV27; size: NA; J: TRBJ2-1
CDR3: CASSEADGSVTGELFF; DNA: TGTGCCAGCAGTGAAGCGGACGGGAGTGTCACCGGGGAGCTGTTTTTT; D: NA; V: TRBV6-4; size: many; J: TRBJ2-2
CDR3: CASSSDLTSTDTQYF; DNA: TGTGCCAGCAGTTCAGACCTAACTAGCACAGATACGCAGTATTTT; D: NA; V: TRBV27; size: once; J: TRBJ2-3
CDR3: CAINPATSSTYEQYF; DNA: TGTGCCATCAACCCTGCGACTAGCAGCACCTACGAGCAGTACTTC; D: TRBD2; V: TRBV10-3; size: few; J: TRBJ2-7
CDR3: CASSQLELTEANVLTF; DNA: TGCGCCAGCAGCCAACTCGAGCTCACTGAGGCCAACGTCCTGACTTTC; D: NA; V: TRBV4-1; size: NA; J: TRBJ2-6
CDR3: CASGQGATYEQYF; DNA: TGTGCCAGCGGACAGGGGGCTACATACGAGCAGTACTTC; D: TRBD1; V: TRBV27; size: NA; J: TRBJ2-7
CDR3: CASSLQEIKTQYF; DNA: TGTGCCAGCTCACTACAGGAGATAAAGACCCAGTACTTC; D: NA; V: TRBV18; size: NA; J: TRBJ2-5
CDR3: CASSPGRLRGDTQYF; DNA: TGTGCCAGTAGTCCCGGACGGTTGCGAGGAGATACGCAGTATTTT; D: NA; V: TRBV19; size: NA; J: TRBJ2-3
CDR3: CASSLRLNEQFF; DNA: TGTGCCAGCAGTTTAAGGTTGAATGAGCAGTTCTTC; D: NA; V: TRBV28; size: NA; J: TRBJ2-1
CDR3: CASSLAPSGETQYF; DNA: TGTGCCAGCAGCTTAGCCCCTAGCGGAGAGACCCAGTACTTC; D: TRBD2; V: TRBV11-1; size: NA; J: TRBJ2-5
CDR3: CASSLGTGAVETQYF; DNA: TGTGCCAGCAGTTTAGGGACAGGGGCCGTAGAGACCCAGTACTTC; D: TRBD1; V: TRBV27; size: once; J: TRBJ2-5
CDR3: CASSSPDSGLDTQYF; DNA: TGTGCCAGCAGCTCTCCCGACAGTGGTTTGGATACGCAGTATTTT; D: NA; V: TRBV7-3; size: few; J: TRBJ2-3
CDR3: CAISDLREIANTGELFF; DNA: TGTGCCATCAGTGACCTACGGGAGATTGCGAACACCGGGGAGCTGTTTTTT; D: NA; V: TRBV10-3; size: NA; J: TRBJ2-2
CDR3: CASKSEGDTGELFF; DNA: TGTGCCAGTAAATCGGAGGGGGACACCGGGGAGCTGTTTTTT; D: NA; V: TRBV19; size: NA; J: TRBJ2-2
CDR3: CASSLVSGGRRASSDEQFF; DNA: TGTGCCAGCAGCTTAGTCTCCGGGGGACGGCGGGCTTCGAGTGATGAGCAGTTCTTC; D: NA; V: TRBV7-9; size: NA; J: TRBJ2-1
CDR3: CASSEASGGVFHEQYF; DNA: TGTGCCAGCAGTGAAGCGTCAGGGGGGGTCTTCCACGAGCAGTACTTC; D: NA; V: TRBV6-1; size: NA; J: TRBJ2-7
CDR3: CASSPDAGLVTGELFF; DNA: TGTGCCAGCAGCCCAGACGCGGGATTGGTCACCGGGGAGCTGTTTTTT; D: NA; V: TRBV7-9; size: NA; J: TRBJ2-2
CDR3: CASSPRDTSYEQYF; DNA: TGTGCCAGCAGCCCCCGGGACACCTCCTACGAGCAGTACTTC; D: NA; V: TRBV6-1; size: NA; J: TRBJ2-7
CDR3: CASSPVQGNEQYF; DNA: TGTGCCAGCAGTCCAGTACAGGGAAACGAGCAGTACTTC; D: NA; V: TRBV27; size: NA; J: TRBJ2-7
CDR3: CASSVDGTGGNEQFF; DNA: TGTGCCAGCAGCGTAGACGGGACAGGGGGGAATGAGCAGTTCTTC; D: TRBD1; V: TRBV9; size: once; J: TRBJ2-1
CDR3: CASSEMGLVGGEQFF; DNA: TGTGCCAGCAGCGAAATGGGACTAGTAGGCGGTGAGCAGTTCTTC; D: TRBD2; V: TRBV9; size: NA; J: TRBJ2-1
CDR3: CASSPGGEQFF; DNA: TGTGCCAGTAGTCCCGGGGGTGAGCAGTTCTTC; D: NA; V: TRBV19; size: many; J: TRBJ2-1
CDR3: CASSVAGTDETQYF; DNA: TGTGCCAGCAGCGTAGCGGGGACCGATGAGACCCAGTACTTC; D: NA; V: TRBV9; size: NA; J: TRBJ2-5
CDR3: CASSIGTSGYEQYF; DNA: TGTGCCAGCAGCATAGGGACTAGCGGCTACGAGCAGTACTTC; D: TRBD2; V: TRBV7-9; size: NA; J: TRBJ2-7
CDR3: CASSSSGPLLEQFF; DNA: TGTGCCAGCAGTTCCTCGGGTCCATTACTCGAGCAGTTCTTC; D: NA; V: TRBV6-5; size: few; J: TRBJ2-1
CDR3: CASSEEVETKNIQYF; DNA: TGTGCCAGCAGTGAGGAGGTTGAAACCAAAAACATTCAGTACTTC; D: NA; V: TRBV25-1; size: NA; J: TRBJ2-4
CDR3: CASSPSANNQPQHF; DNA: TGTGCCAGCAGCCCCTCCGCTAACAATCAGCCCCAGCATTTT; D: NA; V: TRBV7-6; size: NA; J: TRBJ1-5
CDR3: CASSLSGAPPAGAFF; DNA: TGTGCCAGCAGCTTGTCAGGGGCACCTCCTGCGGGAGCTTTCTTT; D: NA; V: TRBV5-4; size: once; J: TRBJ1-1
CDR3: CASSLPESPPGGLTDTQYF; DNA: TGTGCCAGCAGCTTACCTGAATCCCCCCCAGGGGGCCTCACAGATACGCAGTATTTT; D: TRBD1; V: TRBV7-8; size: NA; J: TRBJ2-3
CDR3: CASRAGTGYEQYF; DNA: TGTGCCAGCAGAGCTGGGACAGGGTACGAGCAGTACTTC; D: TRBD1; V: TRBV27; size: NA; J: TRBJ2-7
CDR3: CASSPGQTSYNEQFF; DNA: TGTGCCAGCAGCCCCGGACAGACCTCCTACAATGAGCAGTTCTTC; D: NA; V: TRBV9; size: NA; J: TRBJ2-1
CDR3: CASSPRSQDYEQYF; DNA: TGTGCCAGCAGCCCCCGGTCCCAGGACTACGAGCAGTACTTC; D: NA; V: TRBV7-9; size: NA; J: TRBJ2-7
CDR3: CASATAGGQGYNEQFF; DNA: TGCGCCAGCGCTACAGCCGGGGGACAGGGGTACAATGAGCAGTTCTTC; D: TRBD1; V: TRBV4-1; size: NA; J: TRBJ2-1
CDR3: CASSQDMGLGYETQYF; DNA: TGTGCCAGCAGCCAAGATATGGGACTAGGGTATGAGACCCAGTACTTC; D: TRBD2; V: TRBV14; size: medium-sized; J: TRBJ2-5
CDR3: CASSFRTSGIHEQFF; DNA: TGTGCCAGCAGTTTCAGGACTAGCGGGATACATGAGCAGTTCTTC; D: TRBD2; V: TRBV28; size: once; J: TRBJ2-1
CDR3: CSVEEEGAHAHYGYTF; DNA: TGCAGCGTTGAAGAAGAGGGAGCCCACGCACACTATGGCTACACCTTC; D: NA; V: TRBV29-1; size: NA; J: TRBJ1-2
CDR3: CASSLEGGGTYEQYF; DNA: TGTGCCAGCAGCTTAGAAGGCGGAGGGACCTACGAGCAGTACTTC; D: NA; V: TRBV13; size: large; J: TRBJ2-7
CDR3: CASSVDRGQQPQHF; DNA: TGTGCCAGCAGTGTCGACAGGGGGCAACAGCCCCAGCATTTT; D: TRBD1; V: TRBV28; size: NA; J: TRBJ1-5